One T cell receptor beta chain is described in this entry. In its sample, this clone was seen once. The specificity of this receptor is unknown. No much larger clone exists at a distance of one base, and base qualities are not known. The V end loses 4 bases and the J end loses 0 bases, and a stretch of 9 bases separates them. From cysteine to phenylalanine, the CDR3 is 13 amino acids long. Here the CDR3 DNA is all that survives: 39 bases in frame from base 1. CDR1 is given as GTSNPN and CDR2 as SVGIG, both from the germline V gene (reference sequence). This specimen belongs to a study of shared clonotypes between healthy human individuals (dated by TCRdb to 2018 to 2021). With respect to the entire study: Three men and two women, aged 18 to 49 years, made up the cohort. Per donor, three plates each were used for CD4 naive and CD4 memory, two for CD8 naive, and one for CD8 memory. To estimate repertoire size and how much clonotypes are shared between individuals, the study performed deep sequencing of blood TCR repertoires from five healthy adults. Libraries were prepared and TCR repertoires were sequenced by different laboratories using diverse techniques, in order to increase sequencing depth and limit assay-specific biases. Between about 0.94 and 8.9 billion PBMCs per donor were obtained by leukapheresis. What the authors observed across the whole study: Only blood was sampled, and tissue TCR repertoires likely differ from those in blood. The small number of donors limited the genetic and exposure-history diversity represented. When several donors were compared, the shared fraction of clonotypes was about 5.5% for naive CD4, 3.5% to 4% for naive CD8, 2% to 2.5% for memory CD4, and 0.4% for memory CD8. Larger estimated clonotype richness was generally found for naive subsets than for memory subsets. Clonotypes shared by all four sorted-subset donors showed higher generation probabilities than non-shared clonotypes. Pairwise subsampling indicated that sequencing depth was expected to affect the degree of clonotype sharing among donors. Even with the large sequencing depth, rarefaction of the sorted-subset datasets indicated that sequencing was incomplete.

Using the deep immunoSEQ assay, multiplex PCR amplified TCR CDR3 regions from genomic DNA. Extracted genomic DNA from each cell subset was spread evenly across all wells of several immunoSEQ 96-well plates, with each plate serving as a replicate. Each replicate PCR for sorted subsets received roughly 0.2 ug genomic DNA, equal to about 29,000 T cell genomes. Purified libraries were measured with a Qubit 3.0 fluorometer, size-checked on a Bioanalyzer 2100, and measured again with the KAPA Library Quantification kit. A separate single-read 150-cycle Illumina NextSeq 550 flow cell was used to sequence each immunoSEQ 96-well plate. As for how the authors treated the data: Because the immunoSEQ output held only junctional sequences and lacked quality scores, the filtering could not match the filtering applied to full-length reads. To assign V/J genes and CDR3, sequences were annotated using PyIR, a Python wrapper for IgBLAST v1.9, with IMGT germline references. Reads were removed for weak V/J assignments (E-value above 1e-6), missing CDR3, stop codons, out-of-frame junctions, or ambiguous translated residues. V3J clonotypes were defined by identical inferred V gene, J gene, and CDR3 amino acid sequence. The percentage overlap between two repertoires was calculated by dividing the number of shared unique clonotypes by the size of the smaller repertoire. Repertoire richness was assessed with RTK rarefaction, the Chao1 estimator, and Recon v2.1 estimates of unobserved clonotypes. Generation probabilities were computed with OLGA for all TCRbeta clonotypes obtained by the gDNA method from four donors. TCRdb took over this immuneACCESS table, retaining in-frame rearrangements with V and J assigned. Such tables are incomplete; in checked studies, under half of the missing clones stem from an unresolved V gene, and the remainder is unexplained. V and J calls and clone size are given by that table; D and trimming were obtained from the DNA. The sample contains hundreds of thousands of clones, about 95% of them found a single time. Clones ranked in the top ten supply approximately 0.11% of the sample.

CD8 naive samples were obtained by positive selection for CCR7 among CD45RO-negative cells, yielding a CD45RA+CCR7+ population from which TemRA cells were excluded. The donors were healthy, HIV-negative adults with no recently reported acute infections or vaccinations. All donors were Caucasian adults living in Nashville, Tennessee, USA. After blood collection by leukapheresis, PBMCs were isolated using Ficoll-Histopaque density gradient centrifugation and then cryopreserved in the vapor phase of liquid nitrogen. Analytical flow cytometry was used to check the purity and quantity of every magnetically sorted T cell population. From each sorted fraction, genomic DNA was isolated and quantified by UV absorbance on a Nanodrop 2000c.

The sequencing sample was made of naive CD8+ T cells sorted from blood. The cell subset or site label of this sample denotes: CD45RA+CCR7+. This clonotype was obtained from a woman in her thirties in good health. The V and J segments used are TRBV30 and TRBJ1-1; no D gene can be assigned with confidence. The DNA reads as follows: TGTGCCTGGAAAGCCAGCCTGAACACTGAAGCTTTCTTT. It is translated as CAWKASLNTEAFF.